The clone carrying this T cell receptor beta chain is medium-sized in the sample. Antigen unknown. Autoimmune disease history or systemic immunosuppression meant exclusion. This sample was included in a study of OX40 agonist ivuxolimab in advanced cancers. This table comes from immunoSEQ multiplex PCR, and its TCRdb copy is limited to in-frame clones, with some not included. In the table there are 28,000 or so clones, 80% to 85% of which are singletons. Study-wide results and limits: At 0.1 to 3.0 mg/kg and by week 6, clonal expansion occurred in CD4+ and CD8+ blood T cells. Low levels of normalized T-cell clonal expansion also appeared in some nonresponders. More expanded clones were seen, on average, in CD8+ T cells than in CD4+.

The sample here was CD4+ or CD8+ T cells sorted from blood, taken in a trial of the OX40 agonist ivuxolimab. The clonotype originates from an adult with an advanced solid tumor such as melanoma, head and neck, liver or kidney cancer.

In DNA, the CDR3 is TGTGCCAGCAGATCTAGCGGGAGAGCATCCTACGAGCAGTACTTC. As protein: CASRSSGRASYEQYF. This chain uses TRBV5-6 with TRBJ2-7; 10 bases agree with TRBD2. The trim removed 5 bases at V and 1 base at J, leaving 6 bases unmatched. The CDR3 consists of 15 residues. Germline V gives CDR1 SGHDT, CDR2 YYEEEE.